This T cell receptor beta chain stems from a study of blood T cell repertoires in COVID-19 (dated by TCRdb to about 2020). Turning to the overall study: Samples from collaborators originated in the United States, Italy and Spain and spanned both the acute and convalescent phases of COVID-19. The prospective study material was composed of cDNA or gDNA derived from T cells, B-cell-depleted T cells, or PBMCs. Subjects who had been exposed to COVID-19, were actively infected with it, or had recovered from it provided the deeply sampled blood TCRbeta repertoires that made up the dataset. The repertoires were released in a freely available public database meant as a resource for research on the immune response to SARS-CoV-2. Samples were obtained from the ongoing ImmuneRACE study (first 160 participants) and from about 1,300 subjects provided by 6 global collaborators. Nearly every sample came with metadata listing a de-identified subject ID, COVID-19 status, age in years and sex. Where HLA class I and class II types were available, the types were taken from metadata supplied by the sample provider, not from assay-based typing. What the authors observed across the whole study: Clinical and demographic metadata were provided uncurated, with the amount varying by source and participant.

This clone has more than one count but fewer than ten. Its binding antigen is unknown. No quality values exist for individual bases; no much larger clone is one base distant. At the junction V is shortened by 5 bases and J by 0 bases, with 9 bases in between. CDR1 and CDR2 are read off the germline V gene (reference sequence) as SEHNR and FQNEAQ. The CDR3 runs 14 amino acids, cysteine and phenylalanine included. Just CDR3 DNA is preserved here, 42 bases in frame from base 1. The immunoSEQ Assay, a bias-controlled multiplex PCR, was used to amplify TCRbeta CDR3 regions from genomic DNA. The paper's processing steps were these. Within the assay, amplification of reference gene primers was used to estimate how many nucleated cells each sample contained. To quantify the absolute abundance of each unique TCRbeta CDR3 rearrangement, sequence reads were collapsed and filtered. For each sample, productive Simpson clonality was calculated as the square root of Simpson's diversity index across productive rearrangements. TCRdb took over this immuneACCESS table, retaining in-frame rearrangements with V and J assigned. Such tables are incomplete; in checked studies, under half of the missing clones stem from an unresolved V gene, and the remainder is unexplained. That table supplies the V and J calls and clone size; D and trimming were determined from the DNA. The sample has 15,000 to 20,000 clones on record, under 90% of them singletons. Around 16% of the sample comes from the top ten.

Collaborating institutions collected whole blood in K2EDTA tubes following their own protocols. Collaborator samples were shipped for TCRbeta analysis as frozen whole blood, isolated PBMCs, or DNA extracted from either sample type. Recombination joined TRBV7-9 with TRBJ2-3; matching of 6 bases hints at TRBD2 as the D gene. Material: peripheral blood. The clonotype originates from a human donor with active COVID-19. The donor label of this sample is uncertain. The CDR3 region reads CASSGGSSTDTQYF. The DNA sequence reads TGTGCCAGCAGCGGAGGGAGTAGCACAGATACGCAGTATTTT.